What follows are 26 T cell receptor beta chains derived from one specimen sequenced in a study of T cells in Graves' hyperthyroidism and ophthalmopathy (dated by TCRdb to the late 2010s). The library came from multiplex PCR. Sequencer: Illumina HiSeq 2000. The TCR beta CDR3 regions were amplified from RNA transcripts. A first-round RT-PCR of the TCR CDR3 used the HTBI primer set with the Qiagen OneStep RT-PCR kit. TCRdb trimmed public reads at Q25 via fastp, called clones via MiXCR and kept in-frame beta chains. Entries that share a CDR3 protein sequence are merged under the most common genes and DNA. Within this sample are some 350,000 distinct CDR3 sequences, with roughly 25% of them counted one time only. The biggest ten clones account for about 70% of the sample. Sequencing input: blood. These receptors were obtained from a man aged 45-65 years with Graves' hyperthyroidism.

The CDR3 sequence is CASRGIGTNYGYTF. The CDR3 DNA reads TGTGCCAGCAGGGGGATCGGGACAAACTATGGCTACACCTTC. The V and J genes are TRBV6-1 and TRBJ1-2; maybe TRBD1 (6 bases). The CDR3 covers 14 residues. Between the trimmed V and J ends, which lost 6 bases and 2 bases, there was a span of 13 bases. Germline CDR1 MNHNS, CDR2 SASEGT.

This clonotype has more than one count but fewer than ten. The chain has TRBV12-3 or TRBV12-4 and TRBJ1-2; D ambiguous. This CDR3 is 16 amino acids long. V was cut by 2 bases and J by 4 bases, with 17 bases left in between. The CDR3 region has the DNA TGTGCCAGCAGTTTAAGGGTCGTCGGTGCAAGCTATGGCTACACCTTC. It is translated as CASSLRVVGASYGYTF.

This clonotype has more than one count but fewer than ten. The V call is TRBV6-1, the J call TRBJ2-7, with D perhaps matching TRBD1 (5 bases). The CDR3 extends over 12 amino acids. Germline-derived CDR1 and CDR2 are MNHNS and SASEGT. The ends were cut back, 5 bases at V and 4 bases at J, with 9 bases in the middle. The CDR3 region has the DNA TGTGCCAGCAGTATGGACATATACGAGCAGTACTTC. Translation gives CASSMDIYEQYF.

This chain connects TRBV30 to TRBJ2-7; D might be TRBD1 (6 bases). The ends were cut back, 5 bases at V and 2 bases at J, with 13 bases in the middle. This CDR3 contains 13 residues. In germline, CDR1 is GTSNPN, CDR2 SVGIG (reference sequence). The CDR3 protein is CAWAPGHTYEQYF. The CDR3 nucleotides read TGTGCCTGGGCTCCGGGACATACCTACGAGCAGTACTTC. Full variable domain (rest looked up from reference TRBV30 and TRBJ2-7): SQTIHQWPATLVQPVGSPLSLECTVEGTSNPNLYWYRQAAGRGLQLLFYSVGIGQISSEVPQNLSASRPQDRQFILSSKKLLLSDSGFYLCAWAPGHTYEQYFGPGTRLTVT.

The chain joins TRBV14 to TRBJ2-7; the D gene is possibly TRBD1 (5 bases). V lost 3 bases, J lost 0 bases, and 15 bases lay in between. The CDR3 is made up of 16 amino acids. Germline lookup yields CDR1 SGHDN and CDR2 FVKESK. The CDR3 spells CASSHEPQGSSYEQYF. CDR3 DNA sequence: TGTGCCAGCAGCCACGAACCGCAGGGTTCCTCCTACGAGCAGTACTTC.

This chain links TRBV29-1 with TRBJ2-1, with 10 positions matching TRBD2. Trimming at V came to 0 bases and at J to 5 bases, leaving 7 bases not matched to a gene. CDR1 and CDR2 from the germline V gene are SQVTM and ANQGSEA. The CDR3 sequence is 16 residues long. The chain's CDR3 is CSVEDDGTSADNEQFF. As DNA, the CDR3 is TGCAGCGTTGAAGATGATGGGACTAGCGCAGACAATGAGCAGTTCTTC.

The rearrangement links TRBV29-1 to TRBJ2-7; D uncertain. V was shortened by 6 bases and J by 5 bases, with 14 bases between the two germline ends. This CDR3 spans 12 amino acids. Germline lookup yields CDR1 SQVTM and CDR2 ANQGSEA. The CDR3: CSVLDFLNEQYF. The CDR3 region has the DNA TGCAGCGTCCTCGACTTCCTGAACGAGCAGTACTTC.

This clonotype was picked up a small number of times. The chain links TRBV20-1 to TRBJ2-7, with D uncertain. The CDR3 has 13 residues. Germline CDR1 DFQATT, CDR2 SNEGSKA (reference sequence). The ends were cut back, 0 bases at V and 2 bases at J, with 8 bases in the middle. CDR3 sequence reads: CSARDPWAYEQYF. The CDR3 DNA follows: TGCAGTGCTAGAGATCCCTGGGCCTACGAGCAGTACTTC.

The chain recombines TRBV20-1 with TRBJ2-7, with a weak D call TRBD2 (6 bases). Trimming left V 0 bases short and J 2 bases short, with 11 bases between. The CDR3 sequence is 14 residues long. The germline CDR1 and CDR2 sequences are DFQATT and SNEGSKA (reference sequence). CDR3 sequence: CSARDGGKTYEQYF. In DNA, the CDR3 is TGCAGTGCTAGAGATGGGGGGAAGACCTACGAGCAGTACTTC.

This clonotype was seen repeatedly, ten times or more. The chain links TRBV7-9 to TRBJ2-7, with 12 bases aligning to TRBD2. CDR3 length: 15 residues. Germline V gene sequence: CDR1 SEHNR, CDR2 FQNEAQ (reference sequence). The ends lost 5 bases at V and 5 bases at J; junction bases unmatched: 7. The CDR3 loop reads CASSPRLAGDDEQYF. The DNA of the CDR3 is TGTGCCAGCAGCCCCAGACTAGCGGGAGACGACGAGCAGTACTTC. Drawing the rest from reference TRBV7-9 and TRBJ2-7, the complete variable domain is DTGVSQNPRHKITKRGQNVTFRCDPISEHNRLYWYRQTLGQGPEFLTYFQNEAQLEKSRLLSDRFSAERPKGSFSTLEIQRTEQGDSAMYLCASSPRLAGDDEQYFGPGTRLTVT.

The rearrangement uses TRBV5-1 and TRBJ2-7, with D hard to call. Germline CDR1 is SGHRS and CDR2 is YFSETQ. This CDR3 is 16 amino acids long. Deletions cut 0 bases from V and 3 bases from J, with 16 bases between. CDR3 amino acids: CASSLGSSGGDYEQYF. DNA of the CDR3: TGCGCCAGCAGCTTGGGATCATCAGGTGGGGACTACGAGCAGTACTTC.

This clonotype was detected only a few times. The gene calls are TRBV20-1 and TRBJ2-1; 8 bases agree with TRBD2. V dropped 4 bases and J dropped 3; count of bases not matched to a gene: 8. The germline V gene encodes CDR1 DFQATT and CDR2 SNEGSKA (reference sequence). The CDR3 length is 15 residues. The CDR3 DNA follows: TGCAGTGCTATCGAGTTTCTAGCGGGCTACAATGAGCAGTTCTTC. Amino acids: CSAIEFLAGYNEQFF.

V usage is TRBV30 and J usage is TRBJ2-3; no definite D call. Trimming took 5 bases from V and 3 from J, leaving 9 bases between them. The CDR3 spans 12 residues. Germline V gene sequence: CDR1 GTSNPN, CDR2 SVGIG (reference sequence). The CDR3 nucleotides are TGTGCCTGGGCCCCCCCGACAGATACGCAGTATTTT. The encoded protein is CAWAPPTDTQYF.

The rearrangement links TRBV7-3 to TRBJ1-1; D is undetermined. The CDR3 has 15 residues. The germline V gene has CDR1 SGHTA and CDR2 FQGTGA. V dropped 0 bases and J dropped 0 bases, with 8 bases sitting between them. In DNA, the CDR3 is TGTGCCAGCAGCTTAACTCCCGGACTGAACACTGAAGCTTTCTTT. As protein: CASSLTPGLNTEAFF.

This clonotype was seen at least ten times. This chain joins TRBV2 and TRBJ2-1; D gene unclear. The CDR3 is made up of 15 amino acids. The V gene's germline CDR1 is SNHLY and CDR2 FYNNEI. V dropped 3 bases and J dropped 0 bases, with 9 bases sitting between them. CDR3 bases: TGTGCCAGCAGTGATTGGTCAGCCTCCTACAATGAGCAGTTCTTC. It codes for CASSDWSASYNEQFF. Filled out from reference TRBV2 and TRBJ2-1, the complete variable domain reads EPEVTQTPSHQVTQMGQEVILRCVPISNHLYFYWYRQILGQKVEFLVSFYNNEISEKSEIFDDQFSVERPDGSNFTLKIRSTKLEDSAMYFCASSDWSASYNEQFFGPGTRLTVL.

This clonotype was picked up a small number of times. The V gene is TRBV6-1, the J gene TRBJ1-1; D not resolved. Trimming took off 2 bases at V and 1 base at J, with 8 bases between the two ends. Germline assignment: CDR1 MNHNS and CDR2 SASEGT. The CDR3 runs 14 residues. CDR3 region: CASSESRKNTEAFF. For the CDR3, the DNA is TGTGCCAGCAGTGAATCCAGAAAGAACACTGAAGCTTTCTTT.

This clonotype showed up many times. The chain has TRBV27 and TRBJ2-7; 9 positions agree with TRBD1. This CDR3 comprises 17 residues. Per germline, CDR1 MNHEY and CDR2 SMNVEV (reference sequence). Unmatched junction bases numbered 16, after V lost 5 bases and J lost 5 bases. CDR3 in DNA: TGTGCCAGCAGTCGAAGGGGGTTGGGGACAGGGAGGAACGAGCAGTACTTC. Amino acid sequence: CASSRRGLGTGRNEQYF.

The rearrangement uses TRBV9 and TRBJ2-6; D remains unclear. Looked up from germline, CDR1 is SGDLS and CDR2 is YYNGEE. This CDR3 is 16 amino acids long. V shed 0 bases and J shed 0 bases, with 7 bases lying between them. The CDR3 protein is CASSVDPFSGANVLTF. The CDR3 DNA reads TGTGCCAGCAGCGTAGACCCGTTCTCTGGGGCCAACGTCCTGACTTTC.

The chain links TRBV12-3 or TRBV12-4 to TRBJ1-6; 8 bases map to TRBD1. V was clipped by 5 bases and J by 10 bases; unmatched bases: 7. This CDR3 region has 14 residues. The CDR3 DNA follows: TGTGCCAGCAGTCTGACAGGGGAGGCCTCACCCCTCCACTTT. Its protein is CASSLTGEASPLHF.

The chain carries TRBV12-3 or TRBV12-4 and TRBJ1-1; 10 nucleotides line up with TRBD1. The V and J ends lost 4 bases and 4 bases, in that order; junction bases with no gene match: 9. This CDR3 has 16 residues. The CDR3 nucleotides are TGTGCCAGCAGTTCACACGCGGGACAGGGGATCACTGAAGCTTTCTTT. This gives the protein CASSSHAGQGITEAFF.

Many counts were recorded for this clonotype. The chain is built from TRBV2 and TRBJ2-7; D not resolved. CDR3 length: 14 residues. Trimming took off 3 bases at V and 0 bases at J, with 9 bases between the two ends. CDR1 and CDR2 from the germline V gene are SNHLY and FYNNEI. The CDR3 region has the DNA TGTGCCAGCAGTGATGGCAGATTCTCCTACGAGCAGTACTTC. This gives the protein CASSDGRFSYEQYF. The full variable domain, rest sourced from reference TRBV2 and TRBJ2-7, is EPEVTQTPSHQVTQMGQEVILRCVPISNHLYFYWYRQILGQKVEFLVSFYNNEISEKSEIFDDQFSVERPDGSNFTLKIRSTKLEDSAMYFCASSDGRFSYEQYFGPGTRLTVT.

The rearrangement links TRBV6-2 or TRBV6-3 to TRBJ2-5; the D gene could be TRBD1 or TRBD2 (5 bases each). CDR3 length: 16 residues. CDR1 is MNHEY and CDR2 is SVGEGT in the germline V gene. Trimming removed 2 bases from V and 5 bases from J, with 18 bases in between. CDR3 DNA sequence: TGTGCCAGCAGTTACCGGGGCCCAATTGCCGGGGAGACCCAGTACTTC. Protein product: CASSYRGPIAGETQYF.

In DNA form, the CDR3 reads TGTGCCAGCAGCCAAGTGGAGCGGACCACCGGGGAGCTGTTTTTT. Protein: CASSQVERTTGELFF. The rearrangement links TRBV3-1 to TRBJ2-2, with D tentatively TRBD2 (5 bases). Per the germline V gene, CDR1 is LGHDT and CDR2 is YNNKEL (reference sequence). The CDR3 totals 15 residues. Trimming removed 1 base at V and 4 bases at J, with 10 bases between. The entire variable domain, with the rest obtained from reference TRBV3-1 and TRBJ2-2, is as follows: DTAVSQTPKYLVTQMGNDKSIKCEQNLGHDTMYWYKQDSKKFLKIMFSYNNKELIINETVPNRFSPKSPDKAHLNLHINSLELGDSAVYFCASSQVERTTGELFFGEGSRLTVL.

The rearrangement links TRBV18 to TRBJ2-2, with 11 nucleotides matching TRBD2. Germline V gene lookup returns CDR1 KGHSH and CDR2 LQKENI. Losses at the gene ends were 4 bases for V and 4 bases for J; bases not matched to a gene: 14. CDR3 length: 19 amino acids. CDR3 region: CASSLVPPTSGSPTGELFF. The CDR3, as DNA: TGTGCCAGCTCACTTGTACCTCCCACTAGCGGGAGCCCCACCGGGGAGCTGTTTTTT.

This clonotype was seen repeatedly, ten times or more. The chain joins TRBV11-2 to TRBJ2-7, with D possibly matching TRBD1 (6 bases). Looked up from germline, CDR1 is SGHAT and CDR2 is FQNNGV. The CDR3 extends over 12 amino acids. Trimming took 5 bases from V and 7 from J, leaving 12 bases between them. CDR3 nucleotide sequence: TGTGCCAGCAGCGAACAGGGTTGGGAGCAGTACTTC. Residues: CASSEQGWEQYF.

This clonotype was recorded a few times. This chain uses TRBV9 with TRBJ2-3; 7 nucleotides agree with TRBD1. Trimming removed 4 bases from V and 4 bases from J; junction bases left unmatched: 9. Germline V gene sequence: CDR1 SGDLS, CDR2 YYNGEE. This CDR3 region has 15 residues. CDR3 sequence reads: CASSPRGLDADTQYF. The CDR3 nucleotides read TGTGCCAGCAGCCCTAGGGGGCTAGACGCAGATACGCAGTATTTT.